This TCR beta chain was identified during a study of beta chain features in type 1 diabetes. Study-level background: Sorted cells from all samples, numbering roughly 100,000,000, were examined.

Losses at the gene ends were 2 bases for V and 6 bases for J; bases not matched to a gene: 10. The CDR3 runs to 16 residues. CDR1 is SGHTA, CDR2 FQGNSA, per germline. Sequencing targeted expressed TCRB transcripts, as all isolated RNA had been reverse transcribed. Profiling relied on immunoSEQ multiplex PCR, and the TCRdb table lists in-frame clones only, not all of them. The sample holds some 150,000 clones, less than 8.5% seen once. This receptor was obtained from a woman aged 25 to 39 in good health. The J gene is TRBJ1-5, the V gene TRBV7-2, with 7 bases that match TRBD1. Sequenced input: central memory CD4+ T cells from blood. CDR3 sequence (DNA): TGTGCCAGCAGCTTATCTTCAGGGGGATTAGGTCAGCCCCAGCATTTT. This sequence encodes CASSLSSGGLGQPQHF.